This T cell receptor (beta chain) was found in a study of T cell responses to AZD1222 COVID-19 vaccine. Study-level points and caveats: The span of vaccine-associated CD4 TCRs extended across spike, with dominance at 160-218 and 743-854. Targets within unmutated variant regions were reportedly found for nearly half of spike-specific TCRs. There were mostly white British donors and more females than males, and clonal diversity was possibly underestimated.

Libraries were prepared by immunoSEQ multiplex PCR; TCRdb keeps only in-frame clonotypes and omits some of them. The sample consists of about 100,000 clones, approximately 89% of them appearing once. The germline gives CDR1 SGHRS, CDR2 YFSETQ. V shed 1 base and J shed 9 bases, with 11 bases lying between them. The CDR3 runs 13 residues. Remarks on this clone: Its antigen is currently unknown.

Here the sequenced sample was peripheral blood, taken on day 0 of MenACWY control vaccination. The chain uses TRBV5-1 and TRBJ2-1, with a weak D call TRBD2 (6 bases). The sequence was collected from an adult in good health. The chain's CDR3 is CASSLMVGGEQFF. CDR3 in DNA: TGCGCCAGCAGCTTGATGGTGGGGGGTGAGCAGTTCTTC.